Listed here is a single T cell receptor beta chain. The antigen is unknown. V shed 4 bases and J shed 0 bases, with 17 bases lying between them. Germline V gene data show CDR1 as SGDLS and CDR2 as YYNGEE. The CDR3 sequence is 17 residues long. The sample belongs to a study of shared clonotypes between healthy human individuals. Overall study results and limits: Depth was large, yet rarefaction showed that sorted-subset sequencing was incomplete.

The naive CD8 population came from CD45RO-negative cells selected for CCR7, without terminally differentiated effector memory CD45RA+ cells. Using immunoSEQ multiplex PCR, the repertoire was profiled, and TCRdb retains in-frame clones only, with some absent. The table lists 1.5 million to 2.5 million clones, less than 95% of them singletons. The rearrangement uses TRBV9 and TRBJ1-3; D not resolved. The sample consisted of naive CD8+ T cells sorted from blood. The clonotype comes from a man younger than 35 in good health. The CDR3 loop reads CASSLTKPDYSGNTIYF. DNA of the CDR3: TGTGCCAGCAGCCTCACAAAGCCGGACTACTCTGGAAACACCATATATTTT.